This T cell receptor beta chain came from a study of cytomegalovirus exposure and HLA in healthy donors. General study findings and limits: In a later analysis, a missense DCLRE1C variant was linked to TCR beta V- and J-gene trimming.

The PCR was carried out with 60 Vbeta primers and 13 Jbeta primers. The protocol was immunoSEQ multiplex PCR, while the TCRdb copy is restricted to in-frame clones and leaves out a portion. The table has about 84,000 clones, 63% seen once. Donors in the study were healthy people who gave bone marrow. CDR1 and CDR2 from the germline V gene are LNHDA and SQIVND (reference sequence). This CDR3 is built from 15 residues. Trimming took 3 bases from V and 2 from J, leaving 11 bases between them. This clone was seen a handful of times. Its antigen is not identified. The V call is TRBV19, the J call TRBJ2-1, with D maybe TRBD2 (5 bases). The TCR comes from a middle-aged woman in good health and CMV-seropositive. Sequencing was carried out using PBMCs. CDR3 DNA sequence: TGTGCCAGTAGTATTATGGATAGCGCCTACAATGAGCAGTTCTTC. Translated: CASSIMDSAYNEQFF.